One T cell receptor (beta chain) is described in this entry. This specimen belongs to a study of T cells expressing NK-cell markers. For each CDR3 protein, TCRdb gives one entry from its re-call of the 5' RACE reads, without DNA. This table holds about 150,000 distinct CDR3 sequences. The CDR3 has 16 amino acids. Germline-derived CDR1 and CDR2 are SGHNT and YENEEA. This receptor was taken from a man aged 18-70 years in good health. This chain uses TRBV11-3 with TRBJ2-3; TCRdb indicates TRBD2, and absent DNA this call remains unverified. The sequenced material came from blood T cells: a sorted CD56 or NKG2C T cell subset, CD4+ or CD8+ T cells, or bulk PBMC T cells (not recorded which). The CDR3 loop reads CASSLFLSGGTDTQYF.